This T cell receptor beta chain was sequenced during a study of cytomegalovirus exposure and HLA in healthy donors. This clone was seen a single time. Primers included in the PCR were 60 Vbeta and 13 Jbeta primers. In the study's own analysis: Later analysis identified approximately 88 million unique TCR beta chains, about 11 million shared. The table came from immunoSEQ multiplex PCR; TCRdb's copy has only in-frame clones and leaves some out. The V and J calls and clone size are taken from that table; D and trimming were inferred from the DNA. The sample lists 200,000 or so clones, about 81% occurring once. Germline lookup yields CDR1 MNHEY and CDR2 SVGAGI. The CDR3 loop spans 14 amino acids. The V segment lost 8 bases and the J segment 6 bases; nucleotides outside the gene matches: 10.

This sequence was found in a woman between 50 and 59 years old in good health and CMV-seropositive. Sequenced: PBMCs. The J gene is TRBJ2-3, the V gene TRBV6-5, with 8 bases matching TRBD2. CDR3 residues: CASRGGRRSDTQYF. The CDR3 DNA sequence: TGTGCCAGCCGCGGGGGGCGGCGCTCCGATACGCAGTATTTT.